The 31 T cell receptor beta chains below come from one sample, sequenced in a study of blood T cell repertoires in COVID-19. Profiled with immunoSEQ multiplex PCR; TCRdb holds only in-frame clones, not every one. The sample consists of approximately 24,000 clones, around 90% of them appearing once. Sequenced sample: peripheral blood. Receptors were obtained from a man aged 65-85 years with COVID-19, enrolled during active disease.

The chain carries TRBV5-4 and TRBJ2-3, with 8 bases fitting TRBD2. V lost 2 bases to trimming and J lost 5 bases; unmatched junction nucleotides: 4. Germline CDR1 reads SGHNT; CDR2 reads YYREEE (reference sequence). The CDR3 is 14 residues long. CDR3 bases: TGTGCCAGCAGCTTTGCGGGGGGTATAGATACGCAGTATTTT. Translation: CASSFAGGIDTQYF.

The chain employs TRBV4-2 and TRBJ1-6; 10 positions match TRBD1. There are 16 residues in the CDR3. V lost 4 bases, J lost 7 bases, and 7 bases stayed unmatched. Germline CDR1 and CDR2: LGHNA and YNFKEQ. The CDR3 region has the DNA TGTGCCAGCAGCCGGGGACAGGGGATGGAGAATTCACCCCTCCACTTT. Translated, it gives CASSRGQGMENSPLHF.

V usage is TRBV7-9 and J usage is TRBJ2-1, with 7 bases aligning to TRBD2. This CDR3 comprises 12 residues. CDR1 SEHNR and CDR2 FQNEAQ come from the germline V gene (reference sequence). With V trimmed by 8 bases and J by 10 bases, 8 bases remained unmatched. The CDR3 is CASQLRGIEQFF. CDR3 DNA: TGTGCCAGCCAATTGCGGGGGATAGAGCAGTTCTTC.

In DNA form, the CDR3 reads TGTGCCAGCAGCTTGGCGCGGGACAATGAGCAGTTCTTC. The encoded protein is CASSLARDNEQFF. The chain has TRBV5-4 and TRBJ2-1; D possibly corresponds to TRBD2 (5 bases). Trimming left V 0 bases short and J 5 bases short, with 6 bases between. The CDR3 is 13 amino acids. Germline V gene lookup returns CDR1 SGHNT and CDR2 YYREEE (reference sequence).

The chain carries TRBV4-2 and TRBJ2-2, with D possibly being TRBD2 (7 bases). This CDR3 has 17 amino acids. Germline V lookup: CDR1 LGHNA, CDR2 YNFKEQ. Deletions cut 0 bases from V and 6 bases from J, with 17 bases between. CDR3 loop: CASSQDPGGGDAGELFF. CDR3 bases: TGTGCCAGCAGCCAAGATCCTGGAGGGGGGGACGCCGGGGAGCTGTTTTTT.

The chain uses TRBV27 and TRBJ2-5; TRBD2 aligns across 8 bases. CDR3 size: 15 residues. The ends lost 0 bases at V and 4 bases at J; junction bases unmatched: 4. CDR1 is MNHEY and CDR2 is SMNVEV in the germline V gene (reference sequence). Written as DNA, the CDR3 is TGTGCCAGCAGTTTATCGGCCAGCGGGAGAGAGACCCAGTACTTC. It yields the protein CASSLSASGRETQYF.

The chain combines TRBV7-2 with TRBJ2-3; 11 bases line up with TRBD2. Trimming cost V 5 bases and J 7 bases; bases outside gene matches: 14. The CDR3 has 17 amino acids. CDR1 is SGHTA and CDR2 is FQGNSA in the germline V gene. CDR3 sequence (DNA): TGTGCCAGCAGCCCTGGGGTAGCGGGAGGGCCTGGGAATACGCAGTATTTT. Amino acids: CASSPGVAGGPGNTQYF.

Written as DNA, the CDR3 is TGTGCCAGCAGTTTGTACGAGTCGAATACGCAGTATTTT. Residues: CASSLYESNTQYF. This sequence joins TRBV27 and TRBJ2-3; no reliable D call. V was cut by 3 bases and J by 7 bases, with 11 bases left in between. The CDR3 is 13 residues long. Germline V gene sequence: CDR1 MNHEY, CDR2 SMNVEV (reference sequence).

The V call is TRBV27, the J call TRBJ2-3; the D is unclear. The CDR3 has 11 amino acids. Between the trimmed V and J ends, which lost 4 bases and 3 bases, there was a span of 2 bases. Germline V lookup: CDR1 MNHEY, CDR2 SMNVEV (reference sequence). The chain's CDR3 is CASSSTDTQYF. DNA of the CDR3: TGTGCCAGCAGTTCGACAGATACGCAGTATTTT.

The gene calls are TRBV27 and TRBJ2-7, with D possibly TRBD1 on 6 matching bases. Germline V gene lookup returns CDR1 MNHEY and CDR2 SMNVEV (reference sequence). The CDR3 length is 13 residues. The V and J ends lost 2 bases and 3 bases respectively, with 8 bases between them. The CDR3 sequence is CASSLGQSYEQYF. CDR3 coding DNA: TGTGCCAGCAGTTTAGGACAGAGCTACGAGCAGTACTTC.

This clone was seen just once. V and J are TRBV30 and TRBJ2-1; 13 bases match TRBD2. After removal of 3 bases from V and 10 bases from J, the junction contained 9 bases not matched to a gene. CDR1 GTSNPN and CDR2 SVGIG come from the germline V gene (reference sequence). The CDR3 consists of 15 residues. CDR3 coding DNA: TGTGCCTGGAGCTCAGGACTAGCGGGAGTGCCCGAGCAGTTCTTC. As protein: CAWSSGLAGVPEQFF. Full variable domain (missing parts from reference TRBV30 and TRBJ2-1): SQTIHQWPATLVQPVGSPLSLECTVEGTSNPNLYWYRQAAGRGLQLLFYSVGIGQISSEVPQNLSASRPQDRQFILSSKKLLLSDSGFYLCAWSSGLAGVPEQFFGPGTRLTVL.

The rearrangement links TRBV9 to TRBJ2-1; a possible D gene is TRBD2 (6 bases). Per the germline V gene, CDR1 is SGDLS and CDR2 is YYNGEE. Trimming shortened V by 4 bases and J by 4 bases, and 15 bases separated the two germline ends. The CDR3 loop spans 15 amino acids. In DNA, the CDR3 is TGTGCCAGCAGCCTCGATCGCCGGGGGTACAATGAGCAGTTCTTC. Protein: CASSLDRRGYNEQFF.

The chain is built from TRBV10-3 and TRBJ2-7, with TRBD2 matching over 8 bases. Trimming took 10 bases from V and 2 from J; bases not matched to a gene: 7. This CDR3 comprises 13 residues. Germline V gene data show CDR1 as ENHRY and CDR2 as SYGVKD. CDR3 bases: TGTGCCAATCAAGAGGGACTAGCCTACGAGCAGTACTTC. Residues: CANQEGLAYEQYF.

The gene calls are TRBV5-1 and TRBJ1-2; a weak D match, TRBD1 (5 bases). This CDR3 has 15 amino acids. Germline V CDR1 and CDR2: SGHRS, YFSETQ. V dropped 4 bases and J dropped 5 bases, with 18 bases sitting between them. DNA of the CDR3: TGCGCCAGCAGCCTGCGGCCAGGGTATTTTTATGGCTACACCTTC. Its protein is CASSLRPGYFYGYTF.

The J gene is TRBJ1-2, the V gene TRBV3-1 (or the pseudogene TRBV3-2); D call uncertain. V lost 0 bases to trimming and J lost 5 bases, with 10 bases between them. The CDR3 totals 14 residues. Per germline, CDR1 LGHDT and CDR2 YNNKEL (reference sequence). This CDR3 is CASSQDRLSYGYTF. The CDR3 region has the DNA TGTGCCAGCAGCCAAGATAGACTGTCGTATGGCTACACCTTC.

The gene calls are TRBV6-5 and TRBJ1-4, with D possibly being TRBD1 (5 bases). CDR3 length: 14 residues. The germline V gene encodes CDR1 MNHEY and CDR2 SVGAGI. V was shortened by 2 bases and J by 7 bases, with 11 bases between the two germline ends. CDR3 amino acids: CASSYGGGFEKLFF. The DNA of the CDR3 is TGTGCCAGCAGTTACGGGGGGGGGTTTGAAAAACTGTTTTTT.

The rearrangement joins TRBV19 to TRBJ2-5; D might be TRBD1 (6 bases). There are 14 residues in the CDR3. The germline gives CDR1 LNHDA, CDR2 SQIVND (reference sequence). V lost 5 bases and J 4 bases, leaving 14 bases between the germline ends. The CDR3, as DNA: TGTGCCAGTAGTCTCGGACAGTGGGGAGAGACCCAGTACTTC. As protein: CASSLGQWGETQYF.

This clone was seen once. The CDR3, as DNA: TGTGCCAGCAGCACCGGACTAGCGGGAGCGAGGACAGATACGCAGTATTTT. Encoded protein: CASSTGLAGARTDTQYF. The chain combines TRBV7-9 with TRBJ2-3, with 13 bases that match TRBD2. This CDR3 comprises 17 residues. The V and J ends lost 5 bases and 3 bases, in that order; junction bases with no gene match: 8. The germline CDR1 and CDR2 sequences are SEHNR and FQNEAQ (reference sequence).

This clone was recorded once. The chain links TRBV7-9 to TRBJ1-5, with 7 nucleotides matching TRBD1. V trimming: 1 base; J trimming: 6 bases; junction bases outside the gene matches: 3. Germline CDR1 SEHNR, CDR2 FQNEAQ (reference sequence). The CDR3 runs to 14 residues. CDR3 region: CASSLETGAQPQHF. The CDR3 nucleotides read TGTGCCAGCAGCTTAGAAACAGGGGCTCAGCCCCAGCATTTT.

The chain recombines TRBV30 with TRBJ2-7; D possibly corresponds to TRBD2 (5 bases). The germline CDR1 and CDR2 sequences are GTSNPN and SVGIG (reference sequence). This CDR3 has 16 amino acids. V lost 0 bases and J lost 5, with 20 bases in between. The CDR3 protein is CAWSVKEAKVRDEQYF. In DNA form, the CDR3 reads TGTGCCTGGAGTGTAAAGGAGGCCAAAGTGAGGGACGAGCAGTACTTC.

The rearrangement links TRBV7-2 to TRBJ1-6, with D possibly matching TRBD1 (6 bases). The CDR3 has 17 residues. The V and J ends lost 0 bases and 6 bases respectively, with 15 bases between them. Germline V lookup: CDR1 SGHTA, CDR2 FQGNSA. CDR3 coding DNA: TGTGCCAGCAGCTTAGCGGGGGCCGGCGTTGGTAATTCACCCCTCCACTTT. Protein: CASSLAGAGVGNSPLHF.

The V and J genes are TRBV5-1 and TRBJ1-1; D remains unclear. This CDR3 is built from 15 residues. The ends were cut back, 2 bases at V and 1 base at J, with 12 bases in the middle. CDR1 SGHRS and CDR2 YFSETQ come from the germline V gene. CDR3 sequence reads: CASSLEGSANTEAFF. In nucleotides, the CDR3 is TGCGCCAGCAGCTTAGAAGGGAGCGCGAACACTGAAGCTTTCTTT.

The J gene is TRBJ2-5, the V gene TRBV11-2; D is unresolved. The length of the CDR3 is 13 residues. Between the trimmed V and J ends, which lost 5 bases and 4 bases, there was a span of 11 bases. Germline V gene data show CDR1 as SGHAT and CDR2 as FQNNGV. CDR3 sequence: CASSQYPGETQYF. The CDR3 coding sequence is TGTGCCAGCAGCCAATATCCGGGAGAGACCCAGTACTTC.

CDR3 sequence (DNA): TGTGCCTGGAGTGGTGGCGCCGCCGAGGGAAAACTGTTTTTT. This codes for CAWSGGAAEGKLFF. The rearrangement links TRBV30 to TRBJ1-4; D unclear. This CDR3 comprises 14 residues. From germline, CDR1 is GTSNPN and CDR2 SVGIG (reference sequence). The V end lost 1 base, the J end lost 10 bases, and 16 bases lay between the germline ends.

The gene calls are TRBV19 and TRBJ2-1; TRBD2 matches at 8 bases. Germline V gene lookup returns CDR1 LNHDA and CDR2 SQIVND (reference sequence). With 6 bases clipped from V and 0 bases from J, the junction kept 4 bases outside the gene matches. There are 15 residues in the CDR3. This CDR3 is CASRLAEVSYNEQFF. The CDR3 DNA reads TGTGCCAGTAGACTAGCGGAGGTCTCCTACAATGAGCAGTTCTTC.

The rearrangement uses TRBV4-2 and TRBJ1-4; a possible D gene is TRBD1 (5 bases). The germline CDR1 and CDR2 sequences are LGHNA and YNFKEQ. V lost 0 bases, J lost 6 bases, and 11 bases lay in between. The CDR3 is 15 residues long. The CDR3 loop reads CASSQDPPGDEKLFF. CDR3 bases: TGTGCCAGCAGCCAAGACCCGCCGGGGGATGAAAAACTGTTTTTT.

CDR3 in DNA: TGTGCCAGCAGCGTAGTCGGGGGGGCCGGGGAGCTGTTTTTT. This sequence encodes CASSVVGGAGELFF. This rearrangement joins TRBV9 to TRBJ2-2; 8 bases align to TRBD2. The CDR3 is made up of 14 amino acids. The V and J ends lost 0 bases and 6 bases, in that order; junction bases with no gene match: 1. The germline CDR1 and CDR2 sequences are SGDLS and YYNGEE.

Details on this clone: One end of the junction fails to match germline, which may point to a read error. V is TRBV27 and J is TRBJ1-2; TRBD1 matches at 12 bases. Germline V lookup: CDR1 MNHEY, CDR2 SMNVEV (reference sequence). CDR3 length equals 16 residues. The CDR3 DNA reads as TGTGCCAGCAGTTTGGCCGGGTGGAGGGACAGGGGGCTATTAGCCTTC. Translated: CASSLAGWRDRGLLAF.

The chain couples TRBV19 to TRBJ2-3; 12 bases match TRBD2. This CDR3 region has 14 residues. The germline V gene has CDR1 LNHDA and CDR2 SQIVND (reference sequence). V shed 10 bases, J shed 7 bases, and the junction held 9 bases outside the gene matches. CDR3 sequence reads: CATKTSGRRNTQYF. DNA of the CDR3: TGTGCCACGAAGACTAGCGGGAGAAGGAATACGCAGTATTTT.

V and J are TRBV10-2 and TRBJ1-5; D unclear. The germline gives CDR1 WSHSY, CDR2 SAAADI. V lost 3 bases, J lost 0 bases, and 12 bases lay in between. The CDR3 covers 16 residues. DNA of the CDR3: TGCGCCAGCAGTGATTGGGCAGGCACTAGCAATCAGCCCCAGCATTTT. It codes for CASSDWAGTSNQPQHF.

CDR3 loop: CASSDRPGLAPDEQFF. The DNA of the CDR3 is TGTGCCAGCAGTGACCGACCGGGACTAGCCCCCGATGAGCAGTTCTTC. The V and J genes are TRBV6-4 and TRBJ2-1; the match to TRBD2 covers 9 bases. V lost 2 bases to trimming and J lost 8 bases; unmatched junction nucleotides: 10. The CDR3 is 16 amino acids. Per germline, CDR1 MRHNA and CDR2 SNTAGT.